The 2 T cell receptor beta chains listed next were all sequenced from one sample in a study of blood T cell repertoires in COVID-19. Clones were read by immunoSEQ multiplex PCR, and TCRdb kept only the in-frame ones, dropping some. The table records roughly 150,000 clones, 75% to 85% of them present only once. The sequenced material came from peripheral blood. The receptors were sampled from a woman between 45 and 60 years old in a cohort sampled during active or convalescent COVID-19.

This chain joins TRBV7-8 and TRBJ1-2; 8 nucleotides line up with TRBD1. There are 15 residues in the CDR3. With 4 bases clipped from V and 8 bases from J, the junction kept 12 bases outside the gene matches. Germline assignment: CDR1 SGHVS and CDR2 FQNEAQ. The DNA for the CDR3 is TGTGCCAGCAGCTCCGGGACAGGATACCTCTGGGGCTACACCTTC. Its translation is CASSSGTGYLWGYTF.

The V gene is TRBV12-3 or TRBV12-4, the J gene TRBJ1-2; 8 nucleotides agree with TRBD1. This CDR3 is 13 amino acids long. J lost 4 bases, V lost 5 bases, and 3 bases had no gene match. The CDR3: CASSPRGPYGYTF. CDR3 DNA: TGTGCCAGCAGTCCCAGGGGGCCCTATGGCTACACCTTC.